The 25 T cell receptor beta chains reported below all come from one sample, sequenced in a study of control samples from healthy donors and cancer patients. Libraries were prepared by immunoSEQ multiplex PCR; TCRdb keeps only in-frame clonotypes and omits some of them. The sample holds 40,000 to 55,000 clones, 75% to 95% seen once. Sample: PBMCs. The source of these receptors is a woman aged 40 to 50 with head and neck cancer.

The gene calls are TRBV11-3 and TRBJ1-1; D remains unclear. Trimming cost V 1 base and J 0 bases, with 3 bases left between them. The germline V gene has CDR1 SGHNT and CDR2 YENEEA. The CDR3 is made up of 13 amino acids. CDR3 bases: TGTGCCAGCAGCTTAGGAGTGAACACTGAAGCTTTCTTT. Translation gives CASSLGVNTEAFF.

The chain uses TRBV19 and TRBJ2-5; D possibly uses TRBD1 or TRBD2 (5 bases each). From germline, CDR1 is LNHDA and CDR2 SQIVND (reference sequence). The CDR3 has 13 residues. The V end was cut by 1 base, the J end by 2 bases, with 5 bases between. CDR3 sequence reads: CASSIGGQETQYF. In DNA form, the CDR3 reads TGTGCCAGTAGTATAGGGGGGCAAGAGACCCAGTACTTC.

The J gene is TRBJ1-1, the V gene TRBV5-4; possible D gene TRBD1, 5 bases. V lost 10 bases to trimming and J lost 1 base, with 20 bases between them. There are 15 residues in the CDR3. The germline V gene has CDR1 SGHNT and CDR2 YYREEE (reference sequence). The CDR3 sequence is CAGRQGPVRNTEAFF. In DNA form, the CDR3 reads TGTGCCGGGCGTCAGGGCCCGGTCAGGAACACTGAAGCTTTCTTT.

V and J are TRBV14 and TRBJ2-7, with a weak D call TRBD1 (5 bases). Germline V CDR1 and CDR2: SGHDN, FVKESK. The CDR3 is 17 amino acids. V lost 1 base to trimming and J lost 3 bases, with 19 bases between them. CDR3 coding DNA: TGTGCCAGCAGCCAAGCTATTGCAGGGTCCCTCTTCTACGAGCAGTACTTC. Amino acid sequence: CASSQAIAGSLFYEQYF.

The rearrangement uses TRBV5-5 and TRBJ1-2, with 9 positions matching TRBD1. In germline, CDR1 is SGHKS, CDR2 YYEKEE (reference sequence). With V trimmed by 2 bases and J by 4 bases, 6 bases remained unmatched. This CDR3 is 15 amino acids long. The DNA for the CDR3 is TGTGCCAGCAGCTTCTCGGGACAGGGCTTCTATGGCTACACCTTC. Amino acids: CASSFSGQGFYGYTF.

This rearrangement joins TRBV5-5 to TRBJ1-2; no clear D gene. Trimming pared 10 bases from V and 8 bases from J, leaving 21 bases between. CDR1 is SGHKS, CDR2 YYEKEE, per germline (reference sequence). The CDR3 length is 13 residues. The CDR3 bases are TGTGCCGGAGGGAAGGACTCCTTGTCAGGCTACACCTTC. It encodes CAGGKDSLSGYTF.

V usage is TRBV10-1 and J usage is TRBJ2-3; unclear D gene. This CDR3 is 13 amino acids long. The germline V gene has CDR1 WNHNN and CDR2 SYGVQD (reference sequence). V shed 6 bases and J shed 5 bases, with 12 bases lying between them. The CDR3 sequence: CASRPRVGDTQYF. The CDR3 coding sequence is TGCGCCAGCAGACCCCGGGTAGGAGATACGCAGTATTTT.

V gene TRBV7-3 combines with J gene TRBJ2-3, with 8 bases matching TRBD2. The CDR3 runs to 17 residues. Trimming took 3 bases from V and 0 from J; bases not matched to a gene: 8. CDR1 is SGHTA and CDR2 is FQGTGA in the germline V gene. For the CDR3, the DNA is TGTGCCAGCAGCTTCGGGTCAACTAGCGGAAGCACAGATACGCAGTATTTT. Protein product: CASSFGSTSGSTDTQYF.

This chain joins TRBV14 and TRBJ1-6, with 8 bases identical to TRBD1. Germline CDR1 is SGHDN and CDR2 is FVKESK. The CDR3 length is 17 residues. J lost 8 bases, V lost 3 bases, and 12 bases had no gene match. CDR3 amino acids: CASSQSVTGVMDSPLHF. CDR3 DNA sequence: TGTGCCAGCAGCCAGTCCGTGACAGGGGTGATGGATTCACCCCTCCACTTT.

The rearrangement links TRBV12-3 or TRBV12-4 to TRBJ1-6; D is ambiguous. CDR3 length: 12 amino acids. Trimming took off 0 bases at V and 7 bases at J, with 1 base between the two ends. DNA for the CDR3: TGTGCCAGCAGTTTAGCAAATTCACCCCTCCACTTT. Translated, it gives CASSLANSPLHF.

The rearrangement links TRBV11-2 to TRBJ1-5; D unclear. Germline CDR1 SGHAT, CDR2 FQNNGV. Trimming left V 0 bases short and J 7 bases short, with 13 bases between. This CDR3 contains 15 residues. CDR3 DNA sequence: TGTGCCAGCAGCTTAGATCGCAGTAGAGGACAGCCCCAGCATTTT. Amino acids: CASSLDRSRGQPQHF.

The CDR3 DNA follows: TGCGCCAGCTACCCGAGCGGCGGCTCCTACAATGAGCAGTTCTTC. Its translation: CASYPSGGSYNEQFF. The chain links TRBV5-1 to TRBJ2-1; D perhaps matches TRBD2 (5 bases). CDR3 length equals 15 residues. Trimming took off 7 bases at V and 0 bases at J, with 14 bases between the two ends. Germline values: CDR1 SGHRS, CDR2 YFSETQ.

The rearrangement uses TRBV27 and TRBJ2-1; 10 bases map to TRBD2. Germline V gives CDR1 MNHEY, CDR2 SMNVEV (reference sequence). Unmatched junction bases numbered 7, after V lost 5 bases and J lost 6 bases. The CDR3 covers 15 residues. In DNA form, the CDR3 reads TGTGCCAGCAGTGCGCTAGCGGGAGCGGGCAATGAGCAGTTCTTC. Translating gives CASSALAGAGNEQFF.

The chain carries TRBV4-2 and TRBJ2-3; 7 bases agree with TRBD2. Germline-derived CDR1 and CDR2 are LGHNA and YNFKEQ. CDR3 size: 13 residues. V lost 6 bases to trimming and J lost 7 bases; unmatched junction nucleotides: 7. CDR3 sequence: CASSLKGGHTQYF. CDR3 DNA: TGTGCCAGCAGTTTAAAGGGAGGGCATACGCAGTATTTT.

This clone was counted only a few times. This CDR3 reads CASSFPGGNEQFF. The CDR3 DNA sequence: TGTGCCAGCAGTTTCCCCGGGGGGAATGAGCAGTTCTTC. The chain recombines TRBV28 with TRBJ2-1; 7 nucleotides match TRBD2. The CDR3 spans 13 residues. The ends lost 3 bases at V and 7 bases at J; junction bases unmatched: 3. Germline CDR1 and CDR2: MDHEN and SYDVKM.

V gene TRBV18 combines with J gene TRBJ2-1; 9 bases are shared with TRBD1. The CDR3 runs 15 residues. V trimming: 3 bases; J trimming: 5 bases; junction bases outside the gene matches: 5. Germline V CDR1 and CDR2: KGHSH, LQKENI. Here the CDR3 reads CASSPGTGINNEQFF. The CDR3 DNA is TGTGCCAGCTCACCCGGGACAGGGATAAACAATGAGCAGTTCTTC.

This clone was counted between two and nine times. CDR3 nucleotide sequence: TGTGCCACCAGCGGGTTGTGGGCTAGCAACACCGGGGAGCTGTTTTTT. It yields the protein CATSGLWASNTGELFF. This chain joins TRBV24-1 and TRBJ2-2; perhaps TRBD2 as D (5 bases). This CDR3 is built from 16 residues. V shed 7 bases and J shed 2 bases, with 16 bases lying between them. Germline loops: CDR1 KGHDR, CDR2 SFDVKD.

The rearrangement uses TRBV12-5 and TRBJ1-5; no definite D call. V lost 1 base and J 3 bases, leaving 4 bases between the germline ends. Germline assignment: CDR1 LGHNT and CDR2 FRNRAP. The CDR3 runs 13 residues. CDR3 region: CASGLAHNQPQHF. CDR3 DNA sequence: TGTGCTAGTGGTTTGGCCCACAATCAGCCCCAGCATTTT.

The J gene is TRBJ2-7, the V gene TRBV5-1, with D unresolved. Germline CDR1 reads SGHRS; CDR2 reads YFSETQ. The ends were cut back, 0 bases at V and 0 bases at J, with 10 bases in the middle. The CDR3 contains 15 residues. DNA of the CDR3: TGCGCCAGCAGCTTGGTGGGTATCAGCTCCTACGAGCAGTACTTC. As protein: CASSLVGISSYEQYF.

The V and J genes are TRBV5-4 and TRBJ2-1; the D gene is possibly TRBD1 (5 bases). Germline loops: CDR1 SGHNT, CDR2 YYREEE (reference sequence). The CDR3 totals 16 residues. The V and J ends lost 0 bases and 6 bases respectively, with 16 bases between them. For the CDR3, the DNA is TGTGCCAGCAGCTTGGGACAGACAGCCCGCGGCAATGAGCAGTTCTTC. Amino acid sequence: CASSLGQTARGNEQFF.

The rearrangement uses TRBV5-6 and TRBJ1-2, with D tentatively TRBD1 (6 bases). This CDR3 is built from 13 residues. V lost 1 base to trimming and J lost 8 bases, with 12 bases between them. Germline V gene lookup returns CDR1 SGHDT and CDR2 YYEEEE. DNA for the CDR3: TGTGCCAGCAGCTTGTTTGGGGGGCAGGGCTACACCTTC. Translated: CASSLFGGQGYTF.

The gene calls are TRBV2 and TRBJ2-7; the match to TRBD1 covers 8 bases. The CDR3 runs 16 residues. V lost 3 bases to trimming and J lost 1 base; unmatched junction nucleotides: 8. Per the germline V gene, CDR1 is SNHLY and CDR2 is FYNNEI. The CDR3 protein is CASSDTSGGASYEQYF. The CDR3 nucleotides are TGTGCCAGCAGTGATACATCAGGGGGCGCTTCCTACGAGCAGTACTTC.

V gene TRBV18 combines with J gene TRBJ1-6, with D possibly being TRBD1 (5 bases). The germline V and J ends were trimmed by 0 bases and 9 bases, with 12 bases remaining between them. Per germline, CDR1 KGHSH and CDR2 LQKENI. The CDR3 sequence is 15 residues long. The CDR3 bases are TGTGCCAGCTCACCACCGGGAGGGGCAGGTTCACCCCTCCACTTT. It codes for CASSPPGGAGSPLHF.

This chain uses TRBV6-5 with TRBJ1-1, with D possibly being TRBD1 (5 bases). The CDR3 covers 13 residues. Germline-derived CDR1 and CDR2 are MNHEY and SVGAGI. V lost 5 bases and J lost 0, with 7 bases in between. The CDR3 here is CASSPQVNTEAFF. Written as DNA, the CDR3 is TGTGCCAGCAGTCCACAGGTGAACACTGAAGCTTTCTTT.

The chain employs TRBV3-1 (or the pseudogene TRBV3-2) and TRBJ2-1; the D gene is possibly TRBD2 (7 bases). Germline loops: CDR1 LGHDT, CDR2 YNNKEL (reference sequence). This CDR3 is built from 15 residues. Trimming pared 4 bases from V and 4 bases from J, leaving 14 bases between. As DNA, the CDR3 is TGTGCCAGCAGCCTCCGAGAGGGGGGGTACAATGAGCAGTTCTTC. It yields the protein CASSLREGGYNEQFF.